These T cell receptor beta chains were read from a single sample in a study of cytotoxic CD8 clonotypes in ibrutinib-treated CLL. Only in-frame clones appear in the TCRdb table, and some are missing; sequencing was by immunoSEQ multiplex PCR. The sample carries a few hundred thousand clones, about 77% recorded once. Source: PBMCs, taken before ibrutinib treatment. The receptors come from a human donor with chronic lymphocytic leukemia. Both conserved end residues are part of each CDR3. The order of the fields is V gene, J gene, clone size, D gene, CDR3 protein, CDR3 DNA. A D gene is named only where the DNA matches it firmly. Only some rows state a clone size, as once, few, many or a class for expanded clones.

V: TRBV7-2
J: TRBJ2-7
size: -
D: -
CDR3: CASSFSSGFIPYEQYF
DNA: TGTGCCAGCAGCTTTAGTTCCGGGTTTATCCCCTACGAGCAGTACTTC

V: TRBV5-6
J: TRBJ2-5
size: -
D: TRBD2
CDR3: CASRRRTSGTETQYF
DNA: TGTGCCAGCAGGCGTCGGACTAGCGGGACTGAGACCCAGTACTTC

V: TRBV28
J: TRBJ1-5
size: few
D: -
CDR3: CAIQVAGEPQHF
DNA: TGTGCCATCCAGGTAGCCGGGGAGCCCCAGCATTTT

V: TRBV18
J: TRBJ2-3
size: -
D: -
CDR3: CASSPERSTDTQYF
DNA: TGTGCCAGCTCCCCCGAACGGAGCACAGATACGCAGTATTTT

V: TRBV5-1
J: TRBJ2-4
size: -
D: TRBD2
CDR3: CASSIGTSGGNIQYF
DNA: TGCGCCAGCAGCATAGGGACTAGCGGGGGAAACATTCAGTACTTC

V: TRBV15
J: TRBJ2-6
size: -
D: -
CDR3: CATRKTGANVLTF
DNA: TGTGCCACCAGGAAGACAGGGGCCAACGTCCTGACTTTC

V: TRBV4-3
J: TRBJ2-1
size: -
D: -
CDR3: CASSQGQRGSSYEQFF
DNA: TGCGCCAGCAGCCAAGGGCAAAGGGGTTCGTCCTATGAGCAGTTCTTC

V: TRBV7-2
J: TRBJ1-1
size: few
D: -
CDR3: CASSDQMNTEAFF
DNA: TGTGCCAGCAGCGACCAGATGAACACTGAAGCTTTCTTT

V: TRBV7-2
J: TRBJ2-7
size: -
D: -
CDR3: CASSLAGYGYEQYF
DNA: TGTGCCAGCAGCTTAGCTGGCTATGGGTACGAGCAGTACTTC

V: TRBV4-3
J: TRBJ2-1
size: -
D: -
CDR3: CASSQDPASSYNEQFF
DNA: TGCGCCAGCAGCCAAGATCCGGCTAGCTCCTACAATGAGCAGTTCTTC

V: TRBV5-4
J: TRBJ1-1
size: -
D: -
CDR3: CASSLKSRGAGNTEAFF
DNA: TGTGCCAGCAGCTTGAAAAGTAGGGGAGCCGGGAACACTGAAGCTTTCTTT

V: TRBV18
J: TRBJ2-5
size: -
D: -
CDR3: CASSSSGVTPETQYF
DNA: TGTGCCAGCTCATCTTCGGGCGTCACTCCAGAGACCCAGTACTTC

V: TRBV9
J: TRBJ1-2
size: -
D: -
CDR3: CASRGPGGPGYTF
DNA: TGTGCCAGCAGGGGTCCGGGGGGCCCTGGCTACACCTTC

V: TRBV6-5
J: TRBJ2-2
size: few
D: -
CDR3: CASSYGGGNTGELFF
DNA: TGTGCCAGCAGTTACGGAGGCGGGAACACCGGGGAGCTGTTTTTT

V: TRBV5-1
J: TRBJ2-7
size: -
D: -
CDR3: CASSLRLASTYEQYF
DNA: TGCGCCAGCAGCTTAAGGCTAGCTTCTACCTACGAGCAGTACTTC

V: TRBV6-4
J: TRBJ2-3
size: -
D: -
CDR3: CASSEGEPTDTQYF
DNA: TGTGCCAGCAGTGAAGGGGAGCCCACAGATACGCAGTATTTT

V: TRBV7-2
J: TRBJ1-1
size: few
D: TRBD1
CDR3: CASPHGQDKIEAFF
DNA: TGTGCCAGCCCACATGGACAGGACAAGATAGAAGCTTTCTTT